Listed below are T cell receptor beta chains from one sample, sequenced in a study of blood T cell repertoires in COVID-19. Sequenced by immunoSEQ multiplex PCR; TCRdb stores in-frame clones only, minus some. The top ten hold roughly 10% of the sample, which has about 240,000 clones, 70% to 90% seen once. Sequencing was performed on peripheral blood. These receptor sequences come from a woman aged 50 to 60 with COVID-19, enrolled during active disease. The CDR3 runs from the conserved cysteine through the conserved F or W. Fields, in order: J gene, D gene, clone size, V gene, CDR3 DNA, CDR3 protein. D genes are given only for firm matches. Clone size appears in some rows only: once, few, many, or a class for an expanded clone.

TRBJ1-1	NA	NA	TRBV5-1	TGCGCCAGCAAGGATGGGCAGCTATACACTGAAGCTTTCTTT	CASKDGQLYTEAFF
TRBJ2-2	TRBD1	NA	TRBV10-1	TGCGCCAGCAGTGGCATGGGACAGGGAAACACCGGGGAGCTGTTTTTT	CASSGMGQGNTGELFF
TRBJ1-1	NA	NA	TRBV14	TGTGCCAGCAGCCAAGTCGGACTGATGAACACTGAAGCTTTCTTT	CASSQVGLMNTEAFF
TRBJ1-6	TRBD1	few	TRBV5-1	TGCGCCAGCAGCTCCGGACAGGGCGCCGGTAATTCACCCCTCCACTTT	CASSSGQGAGNSPLHF
TRBJ2-2	TRBD1	NA	TRBV7-6	TGTGCCAGCACCCACAGGGGGCTGGCCGGGGAGCTGTTTTTT	CASTHRGLAGELFF
TRBJ2-7	NA	once	TRBV29-1	TGCAGCGTTGAAACCGCGGCCTCCTACGAGCAGTACTTC	CSVETAASYEQYF
TRBJ1-1	NA	NA	TRBV7-8	TGTGCCAGCAGCCGTATGCAGGGTGGAGCTTTCTTT	CASSRMQGGAFF
TRBJ1-2	NA	once	TRBV19	TGTGCCAGTAGTATAGAAAGGGGACTTCTGACGGGCTACACCTTC	CASSIERGLLTGYTF
TRBJ2-7	NA	NA	TRBV4-3	TGCGCCAGCAGCCAAGATCTCTGGACGGACTACTACGAGCAGTACTTC	CASSQDLWTDYYEQYF
TRBJ1-1	NA	NA	TRBV19	TGTGCCAGTGGAGACAGGGAAGCTTTCTTT	CASGDREAFF
TRBJ2-1	TRBD1	NA	TRBV7-3	TGTGCCAGCAGCCGACGAGGGACAGGGGGCCTCAATGAGCAGTTCTTC	CASSRRGTGGLNEQFF
TRBJ1-1	NA	NA	TRBV10-3	TGTGCCATCAGTGAGTCGACGTCCGGGGTCGGGGGAGCTGAAGCTTTCTTT	CAISESTSGVGGAEAFF
TRBJ2-7	NA	NA	TRBV18	TGTGCCAGCTCACCGGTGGACACCTACGAGCAGTACTTC	CASSPVDTYEQYF
TRBJ2-1	TRBD2	once	TRBV7-3	TGTGCCAGCAGCTCGTCTAGCGGGAACTACAATGAGCAGTTCTTC	CASSSSSGNYNEQFF
TRBJ2-1	TRBD1	NA	TRBV24-1	TGTGCCACCAGTGATTTGCCAACAGGGGACTACAATGAGCAGTTCTTC	CATSDLPTGDYNEQFF